This T cell receptor (beta chain) was found in a study of shared clonotypes between healthy human individuals. Broader study findings: Several donors shared around 5% of their naive CD4 clonotypes. Non-shared clonotypes displayed generation probabilities falling below those of clonotypes present in all four donors. Represented diversity (both genetic and exposure-history) was limited by the small number of donors.

Execution of the assay was at deep level. Clones were read by immunoSEQ multiplex PCR, and TCRdb kept only the in-frame ones, dropping some. Among over 800,000 clones, 80% to 95% were seen once, and the ten largest hold 24%. The CDR3 is 12 residues long. The V end lost 0 bases, the J end lost 12 bases, and 9 bases lay between the germline ends. From germline, CDR1 is LNHDA and CDR2 SQIVND (reference sequence). Terminally differentiated effector memory CD45RA+ cells were left out of the naive CD8 fraction, which was CD45RO-negative and positively selected for CCR7. On this clone itself: As yet, its antigen is unknown.

The sequenced sample consisted of naive CD8+ T cells sorted from blood. The genes are TRBV19 and TRBJ2-1; D ambiguous. This clonotype was obtained from a man under 40 in good health. The CDR3 bases are TGTGCCAGTAGTATAGATCGTATAGGGCAGTTCTTC. It is translated as CASSIDRIGQFF. Full variable domain (missing parts from reference TRBV19 and TRBJ2-1): DGGITQSPKYLFRKEGQNVTLSCEQNLNHDAMYWYRQDPGQGLRLIYYSQIVNDFQKGDIAEGYSVSREKKESFPLTVTSAQKNPTAFYLCASSIDRIGQFFGPGTRLTVL.